The clone carrying this T cell receptor (beta chain) was recorded at least ten times. Amplification yielded TCR beta CDR3 regions, with RNA transcripts as the source. RT-PCR in the first round (using the HTBI primer set) targeted the TCR CDR3. TCRdb recomputed calls from the multiplex PCR reads with MiXCR, one row per CDR3 protein. The sample has over 350,000 distinct CDR3 sequences; over 12% are singletons. The authors took PBMCs from 10 ml fresh peripheral blood. The entry originates in a study of T cells in Graves' hyperthyroidism and ophthalmopathy. V lost 5 bases to trimming and J lost 7 bases; unmatched junction nucleotides: 10. This CDR3 has 15 amino acids. Germline assignment: CDR1 SEHNR and CDR2 FQNEAQ (reference sequence).

The chain links TRBV7-9 to TRBJ2-1; 8 bases line up with TRBD2. The clonotype comes from a middle-aged man with Graves' ophthalmopathy. The sample consisted of blood. CDR3 in amino acids: CASSRPGGSVNEQFF. The CDR3 DNA sequence: TGTGCCAGCAGCCGGCCGGGAGGGAGTGTGAATGAGCAGTTCTTC.